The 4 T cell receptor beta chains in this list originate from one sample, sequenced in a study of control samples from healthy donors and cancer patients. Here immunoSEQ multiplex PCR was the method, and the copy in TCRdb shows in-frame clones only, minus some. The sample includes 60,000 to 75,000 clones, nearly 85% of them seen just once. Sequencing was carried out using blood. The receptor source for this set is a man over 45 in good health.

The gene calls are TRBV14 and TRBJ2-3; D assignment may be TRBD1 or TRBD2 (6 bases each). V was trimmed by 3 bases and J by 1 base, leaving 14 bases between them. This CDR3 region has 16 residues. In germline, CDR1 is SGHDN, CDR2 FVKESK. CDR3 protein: CASSQPRGPGTDTQYF. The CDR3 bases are TGTGCCAGCAGCCAGCCTCGGGGGCCTGGCACAGATACGCAGTATTTT.

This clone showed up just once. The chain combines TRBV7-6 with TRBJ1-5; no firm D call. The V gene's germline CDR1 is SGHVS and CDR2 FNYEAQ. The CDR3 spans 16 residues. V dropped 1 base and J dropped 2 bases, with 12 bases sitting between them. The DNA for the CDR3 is TGTGCCAGCAGCTTAGATGGGGTCAGGCGCAATCAGCCCCAGCATTTT. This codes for CASSLDGVRRNQPQHF.

The CDR3 here is CASSPDHGLVRTTDTQYF. The CDR3 DNA sequence: TGTGCCAGCAGCCCGGATCACGGACTAGTGCGGACGACAGATACGCAGTATTTT. The rearrangement joins TRBV3-1 (or the pseudogene TRBV3-2) to TRBJ2-3; 7 bases line up with TRBD2. V shed 4 bases, J shed 3 bases, and the junction held 16 bases outside the gene matches. In germline, CDR1 is LGHDT, CDR2 YNNKEL (reference sequence). The CDR3 spans 18 residues.

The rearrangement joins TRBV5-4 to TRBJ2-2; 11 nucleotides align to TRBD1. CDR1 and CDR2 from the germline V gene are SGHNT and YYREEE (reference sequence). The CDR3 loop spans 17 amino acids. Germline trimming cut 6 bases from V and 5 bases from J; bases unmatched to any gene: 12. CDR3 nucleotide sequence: TGTGCCAGCACCTTAGAACCGGGACAGGGGGTGACCGGGGAGCTGTTTTTT. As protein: CASTLEPGQGVTGELFF.